These T cell receptor beta chains were read from a single sample in a study of CD4 T cells in relation to SARS-CoV-2 and coronaviruses. These receptors' antigens are unknown. Measured with immunoSEQ multiplex PCR; TCRdb has only the in-frame clones, and not every one. In the table there are about 18,000 clones, approximately 80% of which are singletons. Sequenced: CD4+ T cells from PBMCs, cultured in vitro. These receptors all stem from a human donor in good health. Both conserved end residues are part of each CDR3. A D gene is named only where the DNA matches it firmly. Some rows mark clone size as missing; the rest say once, few, many or name a class of expanded clone.

abundance,d_gene,j_gene,v_gene,CDR3nt,CDR3aa
NA,NA,TRBJ1-5,TRBV19,TGTGCCAGTAGTATGGAGGGGCCGGATCAGCCCCAGCATTTT,CASSMEGPDQPQHF
NA,NA,TRBJ2-2,TRBV2,TGTGCCAGCAGTGTTAAGGGAGGAGGGGCCGGGGAGCTGTTTTTT,CASSVKGGGAGELFF
NA,TRBD2,TRBJ2-5,TRBV30,TGTGCCTGGAGTTCCGGGGGGTTCGTAGAGACCCAGTACTTC,CAWSSGGFVETQYF
NA,NA,TRBJ2-1,TRBV25-1,TGTGCCAGCGCCAGGACGTTGGGGCAATACAATGAGCAGTTCTTC,CASARTLGQYNEQFF
few,TRBD1,TRBJ2-7,TRBV3-1/TRBV3-2,TGTGCCAGCAGCCAAATGTGGGACAGCTCCTACGAGCAGTACTTC,CASSQMWDSSYEQYF
few,NA,TRBJ2-2,TRBV6-5,TGTGCCAGCAGTTGGTGGCAGGAGGAGACCGGGGAGCTGTTTTTT,CASSWWQEETGELFF
NA,TRBD2,TRBJ2-1,TRBV19,TGTGCCAGTAGTTCAAACCGGGACTACACTAATGAGCAGTTCTTC,CASSSNRDYTNEQFF
once,TRBD2,TRBJ2-1,TRBV24-1,TGTGCCACCAGTGATTTTAGCGGGAGGGGCGGTGAGCAGTTCTTC,CATSDFSGRGGEQFF
once,TRBD2,TRBJ2-2,TRBV11-2,TGTGCCAGCAGATCGCTAGCGGGAGTTACCGGGGAGCTGTTTTTT,CASRSLAGVTGELFF
NA,TRBD1,TRBJ1-1,TRBV25-1,TGTGCCAGCAGACCCGACAGGGTAACTGAAGCTTTCTTT,CASRPDRVTEAFF
NA,TRBD2,TRBJ2-1,TRBV6-2/TRBV6-3,TGTGCCAGCAGTAAGACTAGCGAGGGTGGCGATGAGCAGTTCTTC,CASSKTSEGGDEQFF
NA,NA,TRBJ2-7,TRBV12-3/TRBV12-4,TGTGCCAGCAAGATGAGCTCCTACGAGCAGTACTTC,CASKMSSYEQYF
NA,NA,TRBJ2-2,TRBV6-5,TGTGCCGCCGACCAAGGGGTCCACACCGGGGAGCTGTTTTTT,CAADQGVHTGELFF
once,TRBD2,TRBJ2-1,TRBV10-3,TGTGCCATCAGTGAGTCTAGCGGGAGTGGAAATGAGCAGTTCTTC,CAISESSGSGNEQFF
NA,NA,TRBJ2-7,TRBV18,TGTGCCAGCTCACCAGGTGAAAGGGGAGAGCAGTACTTC,CASSPGERGEQYF
NA,NA,TRBJ2-2,TRBV2,TGTGCCAGCCGACTAGAGGCCGGGGAGCTGTTTTTT,CASRLEAGELFF
NA,TRBD1,TRBJ2-7,TRBV19,TGTGCCAGTAGTACCCGTCGGACAGGGTCGAGCGAGCAGTACTTC,CASSTRRTGSSEQYF